This is a list of T cell receptor beta chains from one sample in a study of blood T cell repertoires in COVID-19. The method was immunoSEQ multiplex PCR; TCRdb's version includes in-frame clones alone and lacks a portion of them. The sample records approximately 270,000 clones, around 93% being singletons. The sample comprised PBMCs or T cells enriched from blood (not recorded which). The receptors originated from a human donor in a cohort exposed to, infected with or recovered from COVID-19 (not recorded which). The donor label of this sample is uncertain. Both conserved end residues are part of each CDR3. The order of the fields is V gene, J gene, D gene, clone size, CDR3 DNA, CDR3 protein. The D gene is left open where the match is weak. A row's size may be missing; if present it is once, few, many or a size class.

TRBV10-1	TRBJ2-2	-	-	TGCGCCAGTACGAACACCGGGGAGCTGTTTTTT	CASTNTGELFF
TRBV2	TRBJ2-7	TRBD1	-	TGTGCCAGCGGGGACAGGTCCTACGAGCAGTACTTC	CASGDRSYEQYF
TRBV13	TRBJ1-4	-	once	TGTGCCAGCAGCTTCCGACAGGATAATGAAAAACTGTTTTTT	CASSFRQDNEKLFF
TRBV29-1	TRBJ1-1	TRBD1	-	TGCAGCGTGGACAGGGAACCCGCTGAAGCTTTCTTT	CSVDREPAEAFF
TRBV10-2	TRBJ1-1	TRBD1	-	TGCGCCAGCAGTGAGTTCCGGGACAGGGGGCGCCGCGCTTTCTTT	CASSEFRDRGRRAFF
TRBV19	TRBJ1-1	TRBD1	-	TGTGCCAGTAGTATACAGGGGGCCGCTGAAGCTTTCTTT	CASSIQGAAEAFF
TRBV7-3	TRBJ2-1	TRBD2	-	TGTGCCAGCAGCCTCTGGGGGGGTAGTTACAATGAGCAGTTCTTC	CASSLWGGSYNEQFF
TRBV18	TRBJ1-5	-	once	TGTGCCAGCTCACTACAAAAAAGTCAGCCCCAGCATTTT	CASSLQKSQPQHF
TRBV7-9	TRBJ1-1	-	-	TGTGCCAGCAGCTTAGGATTTCAGGGGAACACTGAAGCTTTCTTT	CASSLGFQGNTEAFF
TRBV7-9	TRBJ1-3	-	-	TGTGCCAGCAGCTTAGGATGGGGGGGTACTGGAAACACCATATATTTT	CASSLGWGGTGNTIYF
TRBV13	TRBJ1-5	-	-	TGTGCCAGCAGCTTGGGGGGGGTCCCTGGCAATCAGCCCCAGCATTTT	CASSLGGVPGNQPQHF